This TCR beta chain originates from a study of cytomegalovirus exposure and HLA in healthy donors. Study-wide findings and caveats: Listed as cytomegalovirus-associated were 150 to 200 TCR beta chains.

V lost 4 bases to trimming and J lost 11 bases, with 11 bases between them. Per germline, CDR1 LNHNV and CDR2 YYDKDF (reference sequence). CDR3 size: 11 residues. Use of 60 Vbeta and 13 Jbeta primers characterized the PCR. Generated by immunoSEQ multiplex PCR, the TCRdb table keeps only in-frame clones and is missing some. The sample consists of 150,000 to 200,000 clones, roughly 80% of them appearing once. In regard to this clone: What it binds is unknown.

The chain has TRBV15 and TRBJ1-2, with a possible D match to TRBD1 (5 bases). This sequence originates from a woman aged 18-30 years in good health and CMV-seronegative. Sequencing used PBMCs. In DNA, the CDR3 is TGTGCCACCAGCAAAGGGGTGGCTTACACCTTC. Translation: CATSKGVAYTF.